This TCR beta chain was sequenced in a study of blood T cell repertoires in COVID-19. Turning to the study itself: T cells, B-cell-depleted T cells, or PBMCs provided the cDNA or gDNA that served as material.

The CDR3 is 15 residues long. Germline-derived CDR1 and CDR2 are SNHLY and FYNNEI. The V end was cut by 7 bases, the J end by 1 base, with 13 bases between. Participant age was roughly 18 to 95 years, and participants resided in approximately 24 US areas. Categorization into cohorts depended on clinical history that participants reported. In the source study's methods: Reference gene primer amplification yielded estimated nucleated cell counts. Data came from immunoSEQ multiplex PCR; TCRdb stores just in-frame clones and leaves some out. Clone size and V and J calls were adopted from that table, with D and trimming inferred from the DNA. The repertoire has 200,000 to 300,000 clones, around 85% of them found once; the top ten carry 3% to 4%.

The clonotype originates from a woman aged 40 to 49 with acute COVID-19. The V and J genes are TRBV2 and TRBJ2-2; TRBD2 is a possible D gene (6 bases). Sequencing input: PBMCs or T cells enriched from blood (not recorded which). This CDR3 is CASTAKAGNTGELFF. The DNA for the CDR3 is TGTGCCAGCACCGCCAAAGCGGGGAACACCGGGGAGCTGTTTTTT. The full variable domain, rest sourced from reference TRBV2 and TRBJ2-2, is EPEVTQTPSHQVTQMGQEVILRCVPISNHLYFYWYRQILGQKVEFLVSFYNNEISEKSEIFDDQFSVERPDGSNFTLKIRSTKLEDSAMYFCASTAKAGNTGELFFGEGSRLTVL.